This T cell receptor beta chain was captured in a study of blood T cell repertoires in COVID-19. Study context: The analysed material was cDNA or gDNA that came from T cells, B-cell-depleted T cells, or PBMCs.

The CDR3 is made up of 12 amino acids. V was cut by 2 bases and J by 6 bases, with 5 bases left in between. Germline V gives CDR1 LGHDT, CDR2 YNNKEL (reference sequence). TCRdb's table, derived via immunoSEQ multiplex PCR, lists solely in-frame clones and lacks some. The sample has 250,000 to 300,000 clones, 85% to 90% seen once. The specimen sequenced was PBMCs or T cells enriched from blood (not recorded which). The chain joins TRBV3-1 (or the pseudogene TRBV3-2) to TRBJ2-1; no definite D call. The sequence was collected from a middle-aged man who had recovered from COVID-19. CDR3 loop: CASSQRANEQFF. The CDR3 DNA sequence: TGTGCCAGCAGCCAAAGAGCCAATGAGCAGTTCTTC.